This T cell receptor (beta chain) emerged from a study of regulatory T cells in long-lasting Graves disease. CDR1 is LNHNV, CDR2 YYDKDF, per germline (reference sequence). V gave up 0 bases and J gave up 2 bases, with 9 bases separating them. The CDR3 consists of 15 residues. This clonotype was seen more than once but under ten times. Its antigen is currently unknown. General study results and limits: Newly diagnosed Graves' patients had higher TCR diversity than persistent ones.

Building of the TCR beta libraries involved iRepertoire HTBI primers and Arm-PCR of CDR3 regions. One entry per CDR3 protein results from TCRdb running MiXCR on the multiplex PCR reads. Of under 450,000 distinct CDR3 sequences listed, 15% to 20% are singletons. Time point here: newly diagnosed GD, antithyroid drugs for less than 3 months. The TCR library was prepared using RNA isolated from PBMCs. The same data also contributed to another study, on T cells in Graves' hyperthyroidism and ophthalmopathy. That source adds: The study used the HTBI primer set for a first-round RT-PCR of the TCR CDR3. Most thyroid clonotypes expanded above 0.001 were also detected in blood. Prediction of ophthalmopathy progression came a median approximately 6 months pre-onset.

The source was peripheral blood mononuclear cells (PBMCs), collected at new diagnosis, from a patient treated with antithyroid drugs. This chain uses TRBV15 with TRBJ2-3, with D possibly matching TRBD2 (6 bases). The source of this sequence is a woman in her late teens or twenties with Graves disease. CDR3 sequence: CATSREGRHTDTQYF. The CDR3, as DNA: TGTGCCACCAGCAGAGAGGGGAGGCACACAGATACGCAGTATTTT.